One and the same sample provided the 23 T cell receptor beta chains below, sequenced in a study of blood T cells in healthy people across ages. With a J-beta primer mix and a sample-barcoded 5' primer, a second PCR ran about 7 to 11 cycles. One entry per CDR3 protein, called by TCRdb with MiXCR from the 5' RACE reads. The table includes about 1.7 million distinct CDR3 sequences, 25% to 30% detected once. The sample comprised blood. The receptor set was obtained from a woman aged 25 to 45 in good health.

The CDR3 region has the DNA TGTGCCAGCAGTTCGGACGGGACACCCGACGGCTACGAGCAGTACTTC. Protein product: CASSSDGTPDGYEQYF. This chain uses TRBV27 with TRBJ2-5; tentative D call: TRBD1 (6 bases). The J call is uncertain, as TRBJ2-7 better fits the DNA end. This CDR3 region has 16 residues. Germline CDR1 reads MNHEY; CDR2 reads SMNVEV (reference sequence).

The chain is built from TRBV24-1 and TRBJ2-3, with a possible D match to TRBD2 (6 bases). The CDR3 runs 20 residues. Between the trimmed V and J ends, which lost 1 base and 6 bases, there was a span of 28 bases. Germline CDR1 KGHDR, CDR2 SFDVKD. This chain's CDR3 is CATSDFGSPNASSRGDTQYF. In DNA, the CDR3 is TGTGCCACCAGTGATTTTGGTTCCCCCAACGCGAGTAGTCGGGGGGATACGCAGTATTTT.

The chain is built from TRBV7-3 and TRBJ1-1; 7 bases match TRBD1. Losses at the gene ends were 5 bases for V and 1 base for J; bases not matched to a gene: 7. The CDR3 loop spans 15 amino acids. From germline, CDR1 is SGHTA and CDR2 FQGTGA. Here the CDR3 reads CASSRGQAENTEAFF. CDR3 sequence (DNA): TGTGCCAGCAGCCGCGGACAGGCTGAGAACACTGAAGCTTTCTTT.

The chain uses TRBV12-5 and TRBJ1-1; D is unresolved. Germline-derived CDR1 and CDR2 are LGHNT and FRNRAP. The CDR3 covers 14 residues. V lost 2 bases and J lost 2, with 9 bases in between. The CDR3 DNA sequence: TGTGCTAGTGGTTTGTCCACGACAAACACTGAAGCTTTCTTT. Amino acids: CASGLSTTNTEAFF.

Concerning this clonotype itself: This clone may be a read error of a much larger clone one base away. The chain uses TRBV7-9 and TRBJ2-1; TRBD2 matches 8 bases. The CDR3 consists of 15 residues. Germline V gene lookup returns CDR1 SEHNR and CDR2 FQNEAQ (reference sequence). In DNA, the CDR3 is TGTGCCAGCAGGAACGGGCGGGGGGTCATGAATGGGCAGTTCTTC. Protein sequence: CASRNGRGVMNGQFF. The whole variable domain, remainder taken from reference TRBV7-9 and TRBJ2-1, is DTGVSQNPRHKITKRGQNVTFRCDPISEHNRLYWYRQTLGQGPEFLTYFQNEAQLEKSRLLSDRFSAERPKGSFSTLEIQRTEQGDSAMYLCASRNGRGVMNGQFFGPGTRLTVL.

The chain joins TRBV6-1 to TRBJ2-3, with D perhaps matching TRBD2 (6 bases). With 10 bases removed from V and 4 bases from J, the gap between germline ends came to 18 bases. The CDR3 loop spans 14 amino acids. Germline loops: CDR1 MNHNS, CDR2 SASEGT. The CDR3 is CATNIAVYADTQYF. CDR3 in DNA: TGTGCCACCAACATAGCGGTTTACGCAGATACGCAGTATTTT.

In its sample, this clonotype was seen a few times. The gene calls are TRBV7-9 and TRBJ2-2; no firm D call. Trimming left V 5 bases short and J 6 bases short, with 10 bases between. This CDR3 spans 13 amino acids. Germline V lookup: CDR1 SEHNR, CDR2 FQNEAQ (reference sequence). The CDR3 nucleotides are TGTGCCAGCAGCCTACCCCAGTCCGGGGAGCTGTTTTTT. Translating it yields CASSLPQSGELFF.

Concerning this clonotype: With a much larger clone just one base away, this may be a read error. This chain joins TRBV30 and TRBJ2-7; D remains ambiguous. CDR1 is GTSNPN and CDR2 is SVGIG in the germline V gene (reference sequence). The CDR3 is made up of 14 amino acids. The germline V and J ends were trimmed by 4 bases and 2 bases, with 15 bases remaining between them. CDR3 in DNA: TGTGCCTGGAATGAGGCAGGACCTCCCTACGAGCAGTACTTC. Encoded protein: CAWNEAGPPYEQYF. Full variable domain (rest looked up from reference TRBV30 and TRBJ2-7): SQTIHQWPATLVQPVGSPLSLECTVEGTSNPNLYWYRQAAGRGLQLLFYSVGIGQISSEVPQNLSASRPQDRQFILSSKKLLLSDSGFYLCAWNEAGPPYEQYFGPGTRLTVT.

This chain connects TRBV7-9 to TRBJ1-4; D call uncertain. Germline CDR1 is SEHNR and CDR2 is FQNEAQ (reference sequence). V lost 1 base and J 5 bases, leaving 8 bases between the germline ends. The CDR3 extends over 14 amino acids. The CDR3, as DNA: TGTGCCAGCAGCTTAGTTACGGGGAATGAAAAACTGTTTTTT. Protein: CASSLVTGNEKLFF.

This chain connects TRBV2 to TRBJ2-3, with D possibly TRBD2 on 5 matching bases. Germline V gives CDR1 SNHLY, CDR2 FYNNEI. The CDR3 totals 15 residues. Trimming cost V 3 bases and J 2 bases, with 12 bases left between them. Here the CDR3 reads CASSDRRSATDTQYF. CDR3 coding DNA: TGTGCCAGCAGTGATAGGCGTAGCGCCACAGATACGCAGTATTTT.

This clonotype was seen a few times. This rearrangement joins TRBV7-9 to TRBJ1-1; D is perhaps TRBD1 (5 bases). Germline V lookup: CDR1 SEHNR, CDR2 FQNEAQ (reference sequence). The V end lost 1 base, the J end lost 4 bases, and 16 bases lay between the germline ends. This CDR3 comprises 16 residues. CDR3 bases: TGTGCCAGCAGCTTAGGGGGGGGAATTTTGGTCACTGAAGCTTTCTTT. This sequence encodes CASSLGGGILVTEAFF.

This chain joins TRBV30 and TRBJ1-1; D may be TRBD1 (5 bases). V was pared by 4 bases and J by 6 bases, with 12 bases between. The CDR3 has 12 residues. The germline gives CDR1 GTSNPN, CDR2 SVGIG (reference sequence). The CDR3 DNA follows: TGTGCCTGGAACCAGGGCAACGCTGAAGCTTTCTTT. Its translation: CAWNQGNAEAFF.

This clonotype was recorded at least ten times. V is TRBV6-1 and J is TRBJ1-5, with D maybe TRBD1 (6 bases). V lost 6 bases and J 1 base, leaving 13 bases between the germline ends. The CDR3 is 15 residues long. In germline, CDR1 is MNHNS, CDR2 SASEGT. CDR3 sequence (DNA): TGTGCCAGCAGCTGGACAGAGGGCAGCAATCAGCCCCAGCATTTT. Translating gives CASSWTEGSNQPQHF.

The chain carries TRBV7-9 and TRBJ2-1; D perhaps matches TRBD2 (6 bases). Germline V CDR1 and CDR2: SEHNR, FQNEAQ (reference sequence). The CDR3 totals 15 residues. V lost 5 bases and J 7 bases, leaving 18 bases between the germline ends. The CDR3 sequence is CASSASGLTQNEQFF. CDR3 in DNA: TGTGCCAGCAGCGCGAGCGGGCTGACACAGAATGAGCAGTTCTTC.

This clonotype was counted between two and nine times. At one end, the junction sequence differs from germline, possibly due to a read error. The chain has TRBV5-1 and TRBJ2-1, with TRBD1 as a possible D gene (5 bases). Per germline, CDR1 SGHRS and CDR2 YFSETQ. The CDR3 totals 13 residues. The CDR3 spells CAGSFQGYNEQFF. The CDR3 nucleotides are TGCGCCGGCAGCTTCCAGGGCTACAATGAGCAGTTCTTC.

CDR3 DNA: TGTGCCAGCAGCCCAGGGGTTGGATTTGCAACAGATACGCAGTATTTT. This gives the protein CASSPGVGFATDTQYF. The chain couples TRBV7-9 to TRBJ2-3; tentative D call: TRBD1 (6 bases). V was shortened by 5 bases and J by 3 bases, with 18 bases between the two germline ends. Looked up from germline, CDR1 is SEHNR and CDR2 is FQNEAQ (reference sequence). The CDR3 covers 16 residues.

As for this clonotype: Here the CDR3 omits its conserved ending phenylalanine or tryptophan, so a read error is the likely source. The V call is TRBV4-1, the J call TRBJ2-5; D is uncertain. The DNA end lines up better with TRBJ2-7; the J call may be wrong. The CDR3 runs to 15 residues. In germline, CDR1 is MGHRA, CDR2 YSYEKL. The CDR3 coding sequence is TGCGCCAGCAGCCAAGATCGAGACGCCTCCTACGAGCAGTACTCC. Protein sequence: CASSQDRDASYEQYS.

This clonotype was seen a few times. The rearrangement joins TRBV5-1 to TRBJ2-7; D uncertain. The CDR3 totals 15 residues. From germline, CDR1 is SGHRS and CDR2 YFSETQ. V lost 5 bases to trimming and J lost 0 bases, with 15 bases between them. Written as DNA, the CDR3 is TGCGCCAGCAGTGCCCAGGAAGGTAGCTCCTACGAGCAGTACTTC. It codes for CASSAQEGSSYEQYF. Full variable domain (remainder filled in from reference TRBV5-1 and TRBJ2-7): KAGVTQTPRYLIKTRGQQVTLSCSPISGHRSVSWYQQTPGQGLQFLFEYFSETQRNKGNFPGRFSGRQFSNSRSEMNVSTLELGDSALYLCASSAQEGSSYEQYFGPGTRLTVT.

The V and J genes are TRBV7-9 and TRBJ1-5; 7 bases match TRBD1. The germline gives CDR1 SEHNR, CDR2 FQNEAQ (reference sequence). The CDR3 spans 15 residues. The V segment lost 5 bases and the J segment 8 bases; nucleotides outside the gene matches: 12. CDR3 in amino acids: CASSARQGTLEPQHF. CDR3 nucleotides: TGTGCCAGCAGCGCCAGACAGGGAACCTTAGAGCCCCAGCATTTT.

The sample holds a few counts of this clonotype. The CDR3 region has the DNA TGTGCCAGCAGCACCCCGACAGGTGGCTATGGCTACACCTTC. Protein sequence: CASSTPTGGYGYTF. V and J are TRBV9 and TRBJ1-2; D perhaps matches TRBD1 (6 bases). Looked up from germline, CDR1 is SGDLS and CDR2 is YYNGEE. Trimming stripped 4 bases from V and 4 bases from J, with 14 bases between. This CDR3 is 14 amino acids long.

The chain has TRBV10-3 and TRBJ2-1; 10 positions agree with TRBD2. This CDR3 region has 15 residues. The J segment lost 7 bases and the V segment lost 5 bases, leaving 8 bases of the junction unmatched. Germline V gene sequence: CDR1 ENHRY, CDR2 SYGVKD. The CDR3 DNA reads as TGTGCCATCAGTTCAGCGGGAGGGCCCCCAAATGAGCAGTTCTTC. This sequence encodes CAISSAGGPPNEQFF.

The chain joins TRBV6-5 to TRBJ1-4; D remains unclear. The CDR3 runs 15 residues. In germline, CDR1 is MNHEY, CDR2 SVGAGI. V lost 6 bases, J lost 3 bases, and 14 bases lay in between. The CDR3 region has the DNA TGTGCCAGCAGACGAACTCCCGCGGCTAATGAAAAACTGTTTTTT. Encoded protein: CASRRTPAANEKLFF.

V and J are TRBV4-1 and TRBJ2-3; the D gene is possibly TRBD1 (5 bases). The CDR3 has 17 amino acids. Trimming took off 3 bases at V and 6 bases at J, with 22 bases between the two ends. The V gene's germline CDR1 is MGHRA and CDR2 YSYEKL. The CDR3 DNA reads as TGCGCCAGCAGCCAGGACAACGACGGGTTCTGGTCGGATACGCAGTATTTT. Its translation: CASSQDNDGFWSDTQYF.